This TCR beta chain was captured in a study of T cells after yellow fever vaccination. Study overall: Fractions low in cell number were prepared with SMART-Seq v4 Ultra Low Input. Study findings and constraints: The secondary response was weaker, and its peak arrived faster, on day 5 versus 15. Only a minor proportion of clonotypes was detected across both CD4 and CD8 compartments.

The V gene lost 4 bases and the J gene lost 3 bases, with 11 bases spanning the gap. Germline V lookup: CDR1 SGHRS, CDR2 YFSETQ. CDR3 length equals 13 residues. This clonotype has a count of ten or more. What it recognizes is unknown. The authors made TCR cDNA by 5'RACE template switching, adding a universal primer site and UMIs. TCRdb redid the calling of the 5' RACE reads with MiXCR, one entry per CDR3 protein. Of roughly 310,000 distinct CDR3 sequences listed, over 8% were seen once; the top ten hold more than 15%. The chain is built from TRBV5-1 and TRBJ2-7; D might be TRBD1 (6 bases). The receptor's source is a young man who received the YFV17D yellow fever vaccine. This specimen consisted of PBMCs, obtained on the day of the first yellow fever vaccination. The CDR3 DNA is TGCGCCAGCAGCCAGCAGGGGTACTACGAGCAGTACTTC. Its translation: CASSQQGYYEQYF.